This T cell receptor beta chain was found in a study of blood T cell repertoires in COVID-19. V was trimmed by 6 bases and J by 8 bases, leaving 8 bases between them. The CDR3 loop spans 11 amino acids. The V gene's germline CDR1 is MNHEY and CDR2 SVGAGI. Under the authors' procedure: Amplified reference gene primers provided the basis for estimating nucleated cell counts. Produced via immunoSEQ multiplex PCR; TCRdb's table is partial and in-frame only. V, J and clone size derive from that table, while D and trimming were established from the DNA sequence. The sample lists roughly 250,000 clones; around 87% were seen once.

The sequence derives from a man aged 55 to 70 who had recovered from COVID-19. The chain couples TRBV6-5 to TRBJ2-1; D call uncertain. The sample consisted of peripheral blood. CDR3 amino acids: CASRRAHEQFF. In DNA, the CDR3 is TGTGCCAGCAGAAGAGCCCATGAGCAGTTCTTC.